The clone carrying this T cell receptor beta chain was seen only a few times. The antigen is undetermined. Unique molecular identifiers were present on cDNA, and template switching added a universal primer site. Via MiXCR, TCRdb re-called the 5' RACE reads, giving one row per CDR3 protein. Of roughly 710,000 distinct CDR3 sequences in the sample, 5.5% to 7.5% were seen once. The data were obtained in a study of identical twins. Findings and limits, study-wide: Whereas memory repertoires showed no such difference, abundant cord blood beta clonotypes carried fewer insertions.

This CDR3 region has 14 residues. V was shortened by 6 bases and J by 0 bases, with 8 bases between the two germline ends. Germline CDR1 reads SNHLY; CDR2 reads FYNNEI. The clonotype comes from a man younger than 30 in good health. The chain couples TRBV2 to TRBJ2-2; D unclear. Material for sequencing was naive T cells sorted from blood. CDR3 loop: CASRSTTNTGELFF. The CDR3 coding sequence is TGTGCCAGCAGGAGCACAACGAACACCGGGGAGCTGTTTTTT.